This T cell receptor (beta chain) was captured in a study of blood T cell repertoires in COVID-19. Overall study context: Sites across the United States, Italy and Spain contributed samples from acute and convalescent COVID-19. Sample material is recorded as cDNA or gDNA derived from T cells, B-cell-depleted T cells, or PBMCs.

The CDR3 has 16 residues. Germline V lookup: CDR1 MNHEY, CDR2 SVGEGT. With 4 bases removed from V and 4 bases from J, the gap between germline ends came to 16 bases. Methods used by the authors: The assay estimated nucleated cells by amplifying reference gene primers. The table came from immunoSEQ multiplex PCR; TCRdb's copy has only in-frame clones and leaves some out. D and trimming were read from the DNA, whereas the V and J calls and clone size are those reported in that table. In the table there are approximately 50,000 clones, around nine tenths of which are singletons. The sample holds one count of this clone.

This chain connects TRBV6-2 or TRBV6-3 to TRBJ2-2; perhaps TRBD2 as D (5 bases). Sequenced sample: peripheral blood. This receptor was identified in a man between 70 and 80 years old with acute or convalescent COVID-19. The chain's CDR3 is CASSSRGQLGTGELFF. The CDR3, as DNA: TGTGCCAGCAGTTCCAGAGGGCAGTTAGGCACCGGGGAGCTGTTTTTT.